This T cell receptor (beta chain) was retrieved from a study of blood T cell repertoires in COVID-19. The junction had 13 bases not matched to a gene; V was cut back by 1 base and J by 7 bases. In germline, CDR1 is MGHRA, CDR2 YSYEKL. The CDR3 consists of 18 residues. Libraries were prepared by immunoSEQ multiplex PCR; TCRdb keeps only in-frame clonotypes and omits some of them. Here the sample spans more than 250,000 clones, nearly 90% being singletons. Input material: PBMCs or T cells enriched from blood (not recorded which). The genes are TRBV4-1 and TRBJ2-2; TRBD2 aligns across 9 bases. The sequence came from a woman in her 30s who had recovered from COVID-19. The CDR3 DNA sequence: TGCGCCAGCAGCCAAGTAACTAGCGGGTCCTTTCCGGGCGGGGAGCTGTTTTTT. Protein sequence: CASSQVTSGSFPGGELFF.